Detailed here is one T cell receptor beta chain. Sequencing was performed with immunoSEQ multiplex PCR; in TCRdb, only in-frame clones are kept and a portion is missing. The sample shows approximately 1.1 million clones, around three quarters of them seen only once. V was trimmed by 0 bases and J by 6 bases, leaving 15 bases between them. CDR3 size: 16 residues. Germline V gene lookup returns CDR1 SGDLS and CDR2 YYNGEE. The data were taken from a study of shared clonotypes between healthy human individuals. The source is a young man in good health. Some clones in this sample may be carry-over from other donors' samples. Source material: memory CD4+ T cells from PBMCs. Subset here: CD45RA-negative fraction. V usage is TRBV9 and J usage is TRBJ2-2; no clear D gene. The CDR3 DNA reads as TGTGCCAGCAGCGTAGAGGTGTCCCCTGACTCCGGGGAGCTGTTTTTT. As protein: CASSVEVSPDSGELFF.